This T cell receptor beta chain originates from a study of T cell repertoires in aging, cancer and after chemotherapy. Whole-study findings and limits: Across the chemotherapy interval, each cancer cohort showed higher median generation probability, suggesting thymic rebound.

V lost 5 bases, J lost 1 base, and 12 bases stayed unmatched. The CDR3 spans 18 residues. CDR1 is SGHAT and CDR2 is FQDESV in the germline V gene (reference sequence). Peripheral blood genomic DNA, not sorted cells or RNA, was the template. Multiplex touch-down PCR with TRB-A/B primers amplified rearranged V-D-J TRB sequences. TCRdb independently ran MiXCR on the multiplex PCR reads; one entry per CDR3 protein. The data show 6,500 to 9,500 distinct CDR3 sequences, 20% to 25% seen once. By share, this clonotype ranks as medium-sized (0.01 to 0.1%). Its cognate antigen is unknown. Source material: blood. The V call is TRBV11-1, the J call TRBJ2-2, with 8 bases aligning to TRBD1. The sequence derives from a human donor with a blood cancer. CDR3 sequence reads: CASSPGQGSPGNTGELFF. The DNA for the CDR3 is TGTGCCAGCAGCCCAGGACAGGGCTCACCCGGGAACACCGGGGAGCTGTTTTTT. The full variable domain, rest sourced from reference TRBV11-1 and TRBJ2-2, is EAEVAQSPRYKITEKSQAVAFWCDPISGHATLYWYRQILGQGPELLVQFQDESVVDDSQLPKDRFSAERLKGVDSTLKIQPAELGDSAMYLCASSPGQGSPGNTGELFFGEGSRLTVL.